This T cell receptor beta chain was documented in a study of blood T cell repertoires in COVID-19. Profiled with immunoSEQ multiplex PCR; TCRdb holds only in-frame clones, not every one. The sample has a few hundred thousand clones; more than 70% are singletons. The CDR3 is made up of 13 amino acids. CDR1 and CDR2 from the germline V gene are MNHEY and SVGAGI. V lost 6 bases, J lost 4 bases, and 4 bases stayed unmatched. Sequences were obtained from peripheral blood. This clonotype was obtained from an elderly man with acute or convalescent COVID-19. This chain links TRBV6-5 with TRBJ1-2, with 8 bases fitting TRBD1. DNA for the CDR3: TGTGCCAGCAGAGGGGACAGGACCTATGGCTACACCTTC. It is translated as CASRGDRTYGYTF.